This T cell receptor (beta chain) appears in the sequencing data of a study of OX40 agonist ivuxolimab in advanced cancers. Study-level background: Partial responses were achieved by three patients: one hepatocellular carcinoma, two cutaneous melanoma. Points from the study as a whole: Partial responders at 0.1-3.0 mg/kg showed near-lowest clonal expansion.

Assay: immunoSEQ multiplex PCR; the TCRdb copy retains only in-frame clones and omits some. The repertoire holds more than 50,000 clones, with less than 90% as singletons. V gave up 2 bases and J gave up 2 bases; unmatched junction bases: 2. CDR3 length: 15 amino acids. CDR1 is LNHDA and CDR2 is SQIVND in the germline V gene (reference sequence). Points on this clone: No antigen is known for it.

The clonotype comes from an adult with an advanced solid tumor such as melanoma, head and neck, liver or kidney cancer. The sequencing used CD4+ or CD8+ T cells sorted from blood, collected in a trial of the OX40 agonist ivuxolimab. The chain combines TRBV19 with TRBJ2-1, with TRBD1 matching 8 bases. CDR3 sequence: CASSIRTGTYNEQFF. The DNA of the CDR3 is TGTGCCAGTAGTATACGGACAGGGACCTACAATGAGCAGTTCTTC. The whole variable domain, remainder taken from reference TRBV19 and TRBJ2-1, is DGGITQSPKYLFRKEGQNVTLSCEQNLNHDAMYWYRQDPGQGLRLIYYSQIVNDFQKGDIAEGYSVSREKKESFPLTVTSAQKNPTAFYLCASSIRTGTYNEQFFGPGTRLTVL.